The rows below give T cell receptor beta chains drawn from one sample of a study of blood T cell repertoires in COVID-19. Measured with immunoSEQ multiplex PCR; TCRdb has only the in-frame clones, and not every one. The sample lists more than 60,000 clones; approximately 80% were seen once. The sample was peripheral blood. These TCRs come from a man aged 55-75 years with active or convalescent COVID-19. The CDR3 runs from the conserved cysteine through the conserved F or W. D genes are given only for firm matches. Clone size is stated in some rows and not others, as once, few, many or a class when expanded.

NA,TRBV9,TRBJ2-3,TRBD2,TGTGCCAGCAGCGATTGGGGAGCGGGGCCTAGCACAGATACGCAGTATTTT,CASSDWGAGPSTDTQYF
NA,TRBV7-2,TRBJ2-7,NA,TGTGCCAGCAGCTCCCGGGGGACGGACCCACGAGGGCAGTACTTC,CASSSRGTDPRGQYF
NA,TRBV2,TRBJ1-1,NA,TGTGCCAGCAGGACCAGGGAAGGCGACACTGAAGCTTTCTTT,CASRTREGDTEAFF
NA,TRBV5-1,TRBJ1-2,NA,TGCGCCAGCAGCTTGGGAGACGGAGGGTTAGCTAACTATGGCTACACCTTC,CASSLGDGGLANYGYTF
NA,TRBV27,TRBJ1-6,NA,TGTGCCAGCAGTTTATCACAGGGTGTTTCTTCACCCCTCCACTTT,CASSLSQGVSSPLHF
NA,TRBV11-2,TRBJ2-5,TRBD2,TGTGCCAGCAGCGCTCTGCCCCGGACTAGCGGGGGATACCAAGAGACCCAGTACTTC,CASSALPRTSGGYQETQYF
NA,TRBV19,TRBJ1-6,TRBD1,TGTGCCAGTAGCCGACCGGGACAGAGACCACCCGTTAATTCACCCCTCCACTTT,CASSRPGQRPPVNSPLHF
NA,TRBV7-2,TRBJ1-5,NA,TGTGCCAGCAGCAGAAACAGGGGCAATCAGCCCCAGCATTTT,CASSRNRGNQPQHF
NA,TRBV5-5,TRBJ2-7,TRBD1,TGTGCCAGCAGCCTGACAGGGGTCGGCTTCTCCTACGAGCAGTACTTC,CASSLTGVGFSYEQYF
NA,TRBV7-2,TRBJ2-1,TRBD2,TGTGCCAGCAGCCACCGAGCGGGGGGTTCCTACAATGAGCAGTTCTTC,CASSHRAGGSYNEQFF
NA,TRBV5-1,TRBJ1-1,NA,TGCCCCAGCAGCGGGGGGAGGGGAATGAACACTGAAGCTTTCTTT,CPSSGGRGMNTEAFF
NA,TRBV2,TRBJ1-2,NA,TGTGCCAGCAGTGATTACAGGGAGATCGGTGGCTACACCTTC,CASSDYREIGGYTF
NA,TRBV7-2,TRBJ1-6,TRBD1,TGTGCCAGCAGCTTCCGACAGGGAAATTCACCCCTCCACTTT,CASSFRQGNSPLHF
NA,TRBV19,TRBJ1-4,NA,TGTGCCAGTAGTATAGATCATAGGACAACAGAAAAACTGTTTTTT,CASSIDHRTTEKLFF
NA,TRBV12-5,TRBJ2-7,NA,TGTGCTAGTGGAACGGACAGCTCCTACGAGCAGTACTTC,CASGTDSSYEQYF
NA,TRBV19,TRBJ1-4,NA,TGTGCCAGTAGTGCACCGCTCTGGACTGATCCAACTAATGAAAAACTGTTTTTT,CASSAPLWTDPTNEKLFF
NA,TRBV4-3,TRBJ1-1,TRBD1,TGCGCCAGCAGCCTCGGACAGGTTCGAGACACTGAAGCTTTCTTT,CASSLGQVRDTEAFF
NA,TRBV6-5,TRBJ1-2,NA,TGTGCCAGCGGGTTACAGGGAAGAGGCTACACCTTC,CASGLQGRGYTF
NA,TRBV4-1,TRBJ1-6,NA,TGCGCCAGCAGCTTGGACAGTCTTAATTCACCCCTCCACTTT,CASSLDSLNSPLHF
NA,TRBV13,TRBJ2-7,TRBD1,TGTGCCAGCAGCTTAGAGGGACAGCCCTCCTACGAGCAGTACTTC,CASSLEGQPSYEQYF
once,TRBV6-2/TRBV6-3,TRBJ1-5,NA,TGTGCCAGCAGTCTCCTAATATATCAGCCCCAGCATTTT,CASSLLIYQPQHF
NA,TRBV7-3,TRBJ2-2,NA,TGTGCCAGCAGCCCACAGGGAAGCACCGGGGAGCTGTTTTTT,CASSPQGSTGELFF
NA,TRBV4-3,TRBJ2-7,TRBD1,TGCGCCAGCAGCCCCGGGACAGGGATCTACGAGCAGTACTTC,CASSPGTGIYEQYF
NA,TRBV12-3/TRBV12-4,TRBJ1-2,NA,TGTGCCAGCAGTTGGGACACAGGCTACACCTTC,CASSWDTGYTF
NA,TRBV30,TRBJ1-1,NA,TGTGCCTGGACCAAGGGGCTGAACACTGAAGCTTTCTTT,CAWTKGLNTEAFF
NA,TRBV5-4,TRBJ2-3,NA,TGTGCCAGCAGCTTGGACTCGTTATACACAGATACGCAGTATTTT,CASSLDSLYTDTQYF
NA,TRBV5-4,TRBJ2-7,TRBD1,TGTGCCAGCAGCCAGGGGGGACAGGGAATCTACGAGCAGTACTTC,CASSQGGQGIYEQYF
NA,TRBV13,TRBJ1-1,TRBD1,TGTGCCAGCAGCTGGGGACAGGGGGCCACTGAAGCTTTCTTT,CASSWGQGATEAFF
few,TRBV18,TRBJ2-7,NA,TGTGCCAGCTCACTGGGCGGGGGCGGAAAGTACGAGCAGTACTTC,CASSLGGGGKYEQYF
NA,TRBV2,TRBJ2-4,TRBD2,TGTGCCAGCAGTGGACTAGCGGGGAGACAAAACATTCAGTACTTC,CASSGLAGRQNIQYF
NA,TRBV7-2,TRBJ2-2,TRBD2,TGTGCCAGCAGCTCGAGTGGTAGCGGGGCCCTCGGGGAGCTGTTTTTT,CASSSSGSGALGELFF
NA,TRBV7-2,TRBJ1-5,NA,TGTGCCAGCAGCTTAGGCAGGCGGGGGCAGCCCCAGCATTTT,CASSLGRRGQPQHF
NA,TRBV29-1,TRBJ2-3,NA,TGCAGCGTTAAGGGGGGGTACAGGGATACGCAGTATTTT,CSVKGGYRDTQYF
NA,TRBV9,TRBJ1-2,TRBD1,TGTGCCAGCAGCCCTCAGGGGGCCGGAGCTAACTATGGCTACACCTTC,CASSPQGAGANYGYTF
NA,TRBV10-3,TRBJ2-2,TRBD2,TGTGCCATCAGTGACTTTAGGCTAGCGGGGGCCACGAACACCGGGGAGCTGTTTTTT,CAISDFRLAGATNTGELFF
NA,TRBV5-6,TRBJ1-5,NA,TGTGCCAGCAGCTTGCAAAATCAGCCCCAGCATTTT,CASSLQNQPQHF
NA,TRBV27,TRBJ1-1,TRBD1,TGTGCCAGCAGTAATACGGACAGGGAGCCAGCTTTCTTT,CASSNTDREPAFF
NA,TRBV19,TRBJ2-5,NA,TGTGCCAGTAGTATCGATCAGGGGAATATCCAAGAGACCCAGTACTTC,CASSIDQGNIQETQYF
NA,TRBV10-3,TRBJ2-3,NA,TGTGCCATCACGCCGGGGCCGGGGGCAGATACGCAGTATTTT,CAITPGPGADTQYF
NA,TRBV4-3,TRBJ1-6,NA,TGCGCCAGCAGCCAAGATCAGGGAATTCGCTCACCCCTCCACTTT,CASSQDQGIRSPLHF
NA,TRBV5-5,TRBJ2-1,TRBD1,TGTGCCAGCAGCTTGGCGGACAGGGGGCTGACGGATGAGCAGTTCTTC,CASSLADRGLTDEQFF
NA,TRBV27,TRBJ1-2,NA,TGTGCCAGCAGTTTAGCCCAGAACTATGGCTACACCTTC,CASSLAQNYGYTF
NA,TRBV19,TRBJ1-1,NA,TGTGCCATCAAAACTACGCTTTGGGGCAGTTCTGAAGCTTTCTTT,CAIKTTLWGSSEAFF
NA,TRBV7-3,TRBJ2-1,TRBD2,TGTGCCAGCAGCGCCCGACTAGCGGGGAGAGGTGAGCAGTTCTTC,CASSARLAGRGEQFF
once,TRBV5-4,TRBJ2-7,TRBD1,TGTGCCAGCAGTAGCCGGGACAGGGGGCTGGGGAACGAGCAGTACTTC,CASSSRDRGLGNEQYF
NA,TRBV18,TRBJ1-1,NA,TGTGCCAGCTCACTACCTGAGGACAAGGGGAACACTGAAGCTTTCTTT,CASSLPEDKGNTEAFF
NA,TRBV7-2,TRBJ2-7,NA,TGTGCCAGCAGCTCAGGTTTGACCTACGAGCAGTACTTC,CASSSGLTYEQYF
NA,TRBV7-8,TRBJ1-1,NA,TGTGCCAGCAGCTCACAAACCCAGAACACTGAAGCTTTCTTT,CASSSQTQNTEAFF
NA,TRBV7-2,TRBJ1-2,TRBD1,TGTGCCAGCAGCCCCGGACAGGCTAACTATGGCTACACCTTC,CASSPGQANYGYTF
once,TRBV9,TRBJ1-4,NA,TGTGCCAGCAGCCCCACCGGACAGTCTCATAATGAAAAACTGTTTTTT,CASSPTGQSHNEKLFF
NA,TRBV7-2,TRBJ1-4,NA,TGTGCCAGCAGCTTGGCCAAATTACGCTCCGAAAAACTGTTTTTT,CASSLAKLRSEKLFF
NA,TRBV27,TRBJ2-7,NA,TGTGCCAGCAGTTTTGGACAGAGTCAAACCTACGAGCAGTACTTC,CASSFGQSQTYEQYF